The rows below give T cell receptor beta chains drawn from one sample of a study of control samples from healthy donors and cancer patients. Data came from immunoSEQ multiplex PCR; TCRdb stores just in-frame clones and leaves some out. The profile shows approximately 79,000 clones, approximately 90% of them singletons. Sequenced sample: blood. The receptors come from a middle-aged man in good health. The CDR3 runs from the conserved cysteine through the conserved F or W.

j_call v_call cdr3_aa
TRBJ1-3 TRBV19 CASSIFSWQPAEARNTIYF
TRBJ2-3 TRBV5-5 CASSWGVLSSTDTQYF
TRBJ2-3 TRBV14 CASSQFFRDRGTDTQYF
TRBJ2-4 TRBV4-2 CASSQEGSSGGSNIQYF
TRBJ1-1 TRBV11-1 CASSLALGARGRTEAFF
TRBJ1-4 TRBV5-1 CASSPWTGEKLFF
TRBJ1-4 TRBV3-1/TRBV3-2 CASSQDSGSLGEKLFF
TRBJ1-5 TRBV4-1 CASSLAQGTQPQHF
TRBJ1-5 TRBV30 CAWSARDSYQPQHF
TRBJ2-5 TRBV11-2 CASSLSTSLETQYF
TRBJ1-2 TRBV19 CASSSSSNTRESGYTF
TRBJ1-2 TRBV14 CASSQNLEQGIFGGYTF
TRBJ2-3 TRBV12-3/TRBV12-4 CASSTAADTQYF
TRBJ2-1 TRBV18 CASSQGGGNEQFF
TRBJ1-2 TRBV10-1 CASITPQCKGYGYTF
TRBJ1-2 TRBV14 CASSLGAVSNYGYTF
TRBJ2-2 TRBV19 CASSMATQRNTGELFF
TRBJ2-3 TRBV29-1 CSVGDTDTQYF
TRBJ2-3 TRBV7-9 CASSLAGTQYF
TRBJ2-7 TRBV6-6 CASSRSIMDRAYEQYF
TRBJ2-3 TRBV19 CASSMRDGDTQYF